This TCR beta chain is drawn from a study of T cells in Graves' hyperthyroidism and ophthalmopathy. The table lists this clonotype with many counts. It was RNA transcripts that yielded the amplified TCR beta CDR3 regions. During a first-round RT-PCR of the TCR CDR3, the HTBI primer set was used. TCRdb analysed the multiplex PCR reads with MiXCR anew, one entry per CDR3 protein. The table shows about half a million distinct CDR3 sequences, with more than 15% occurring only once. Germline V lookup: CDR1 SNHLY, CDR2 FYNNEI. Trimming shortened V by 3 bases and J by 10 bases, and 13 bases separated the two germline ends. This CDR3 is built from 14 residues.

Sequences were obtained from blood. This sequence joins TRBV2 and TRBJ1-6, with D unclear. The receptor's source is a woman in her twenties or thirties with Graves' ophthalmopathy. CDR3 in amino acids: CASSEPYTNSPLHF. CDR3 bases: TGTGCCAGCAGTGAGCCATATACGAACTCACCCCTCCACTTT.